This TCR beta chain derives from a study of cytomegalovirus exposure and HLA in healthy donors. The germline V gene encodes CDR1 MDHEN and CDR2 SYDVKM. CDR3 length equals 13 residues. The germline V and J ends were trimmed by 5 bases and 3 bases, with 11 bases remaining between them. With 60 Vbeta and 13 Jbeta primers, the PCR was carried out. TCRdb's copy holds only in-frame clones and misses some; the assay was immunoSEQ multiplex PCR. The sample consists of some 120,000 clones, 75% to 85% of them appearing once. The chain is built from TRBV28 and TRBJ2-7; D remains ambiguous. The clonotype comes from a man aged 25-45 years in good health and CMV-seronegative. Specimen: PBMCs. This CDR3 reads CASSPASGYEQYF. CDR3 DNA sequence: TGTGCCAGCAGTCCCGCTTCGGGCTACGAGCAGTACTTC.